This T cell receptor beta chain was captured in a study of breast tumors, draining lymph nodes, adjacent tissues. Many counts were recorded for this clonotype. The antigen is unknown. Axillary draining lymph nodes of breast cancer patients supplied the node samples. In germline, CDR1 is ENHRY, CDR2 SYGVKD. V lost 11 bases, J lost 4 bases, and 16 bases stayed unmatched. This CDR3 has 17 residues. Study observations and caveats: Compared with lymph nodes, tumors were less diverse; compared with nontumor tissue, more.

MiXCR, run by TCRdb on the multiplex PCR reads, gives a single entry per CDR3 protein. The table includes fewer than 150,000 distinct CDR3 sequences, approximately 21% detected once. The chain carries TRBV10-3 and TRBJ1-5, with 11 bases identical to TRBD1. This clonotype originated in a female donor with breast cancer. Some clones in this sample may be carry-over from other donors' samples. The sample consisted of axillary lymph node tissue. The CDR3 DNA is TGTGCCGTATCCCCCGGGACAGGGGGGGGAACTAATCAGCCCCAGCATTTT. This sequence encodes CAVSPGTGGGTNQPQHF.